This section outlines one TCR beta chain sequence together with its context. Its cognate antigen is unknown. These data belong to a study of T-cell memory formation after mild COVID-19. CDR3 length: 17 residues. V lost 0 bases, J lost 1 base, and 13 bases lay in between. Per germline, CDR1 SEHNR and CDR2 FQNEAQ (reference sequence). Constant-segment primers were used for 5'RACE, and the resulting TCR alpha and TCR beta cDNA libraries carried sample barcodes and UMIs. TCRdb re-analysed the 5' RACE reads in MiXCR, keeping a single row per CDR3 protein. The sample has 350,000 to 500,000 distinct CDR3 sequences, 23% seen once. Whole-study findings and limits: Clones that contracted clustered mainly in CM and EM if CD4+ and in EMRA if CD8+.

The chain joins TRBV7-9 to TRBJ2-1; maybe TRBD1 (6 bases). The TCR sequence derives from an adult woman who had mild COVID-19 (a few samples of this study predate the infection). Cell type and time point are not known. Sequencing was performed on PBMCs or a T cell subset sorted from them (not recorded which). The CDR3 region has the DNA TGTGCCAGCAGCTTAGCTGTGGGGGCCGCTTCCTACAATGAGCAGTTCTTC. This translates into CASSLAVGAASYNEQFF. The full variable domain, its missing parts supplied by reference TRBV7-9 and TRBJ2-1, is DTGVSQNPRHKITKRGQNVTFRCDPISEHNRLYWYRQTLGQGPEFLTYFQNEAQLEKSRLLSDRFSAERPKGSFSTLEIQRTEQGDSAMYLCASSLAVGAASYNEQFFGPGTRLTVL.